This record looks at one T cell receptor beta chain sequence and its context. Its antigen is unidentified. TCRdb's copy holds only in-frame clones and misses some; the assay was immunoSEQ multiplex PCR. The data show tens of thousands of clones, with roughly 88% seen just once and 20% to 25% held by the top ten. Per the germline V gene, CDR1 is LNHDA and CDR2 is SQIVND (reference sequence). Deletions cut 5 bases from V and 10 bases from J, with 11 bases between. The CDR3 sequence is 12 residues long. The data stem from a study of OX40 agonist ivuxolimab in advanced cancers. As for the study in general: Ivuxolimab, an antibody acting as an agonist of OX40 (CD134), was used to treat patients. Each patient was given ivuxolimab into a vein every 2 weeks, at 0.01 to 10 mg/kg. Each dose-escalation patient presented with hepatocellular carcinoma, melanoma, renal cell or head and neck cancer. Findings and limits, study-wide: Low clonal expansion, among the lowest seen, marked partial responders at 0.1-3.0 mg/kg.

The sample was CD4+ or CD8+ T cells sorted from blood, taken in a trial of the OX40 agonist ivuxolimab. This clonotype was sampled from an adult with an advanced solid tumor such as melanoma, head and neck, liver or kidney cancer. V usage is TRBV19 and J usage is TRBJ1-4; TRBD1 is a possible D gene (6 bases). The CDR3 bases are TGTGCCAGTAGTTCAAACAGGGCAAAACTGTTTTTT. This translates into CASSSNRAKLFF.